Following are 23 T cell receptor beta chains from one sample sequenced in a study of CD8 T cells in Susac syndrome. The RNA, 0.5 to 1 ug, was put through reverse transcription using random hexamers. One entry per CDR3 protein, called by TCRdb with MiXCR from the immunoSEQ multiplex PCR reads. The table has 200,000 to 250,000 distinct CDR3 sequences, nearly 97% seen once. Material: CD4+ T cells from PBMCs. These receptors were collected from a human donor with multiple sclerosis.

V and J are TRBV11-1 and TRBJ2-3; 12 positions match TRBD2. CDR3 size: 21 residues. Germline V gene data show CDR1 as SGHAT and CDR2 as FQDESV (reference sequence). V shed 1 base, J shed 5 bases, and the junction held 19 bases outside the gene matches. The CDR3 sequence is CASSLVAGTSGSTTRGDTQYF. DNA of the CDR3: TGTGCCAGCAGCTTAGTCGCCGGGACTAGCGGGTCCACAACGCGGGGAGATACGCAGTATTTT.

This rearrangement joins TRBV6-6 to TRBJ2-6; D is unresolved. The V gene lost 2 bases and the J gene lost 4 bases, with 6 bases spanning the gap. The germline V gene encodes CDR1 MNHNY and CDR2 SVGAGI (reference sequence). The CDR3 consists of 14 residues. DNA for the CDR3: TGTGCCAGCAGTTACCTCCAGGGGGCCAACGTCCTGACTTTC. This encodes CASSYLQGANVLTF.

This chain links TRBV20-1 with TRBJ2-7; D perhaps matches TRBD2 (5 bases). The ends were cut back, 7 bases at V and 7 bases at J, with 26 bases in the middle. Germline assignment: CDR1 DFQATT and CDR2 SNEGSKA (reference sequence). The CDR3 extends over 15 amino acids. CDR3 loop: CSVGVPGSPAGEQYF. Here the CDR3 DNA reads TGCAGTGTCGGGGTCCCGGGCAGCCCGGCTGGGGAGCAGTACTTC.

This chain connects TRBV7-9 to TRBJ2-3; D might be TRBD1 or TRBD2, each matching 5 bases. The CDR3 loop spans 12 amino acids. Trimming removed 6 bases from V and 8 bases from J, with 12 bases in between. Germline CDR1 is SEHNR and CDR2 is FQNEAQ (reference sequence). The CDR3 loop reads CASRSQRGTQYF. The CDR3 DNA reads TGTGCCAGCAGATCGCAGAGGGGTACGCAGTATTTT.

The chain carries TRBV30 and TRBJ2-7; TRBD1 might be the D (7 bases). This CDR3 is 14 amino acids long. Trimming cost V 3 bases and J 3 bases, with 15 bases left between them. CDR1 and CDR2 (germline): GTSNPN, SVGIG (reference sequence). In DNA form, the CDR3 reads TGTGCCTGGAGAGAAAACAGGGGAGGCTACGAGCAGTACTTC. Encoded protein: CAWRENRGGYEQYF. Complete variable domain (other parts from reference TRBV30 and TRBJ2-7): SQTIHQWPATLVQPVGSPLSLECTVEGTSNPNLYWYRQAAGRGLQLLFYSVGIGQISSEVPQNLSASRPQDRQFILSSKKLLLSDSGFYLCAWRENRGGYEQYFGPGTRLTVT.

The genes are TRBV20-1 and TRBJ2-3; 8 nucleotides line up with TRBD2. CDR3 size: 12 residues. Trimming cost V 3 bases and J 4 bases; bases outside gene matches: 0. Germline V gives CDR1 DFQATT, CDR2 SNEGSKA (reference sequence). The CDR3 spells CSARREADTQYF. DNA of the CDR3: TGCAGTGCTAGGCGGGAGGCAGATACGCAGTATTTT.

The rearrangement uses TRBV15 and TRBJ2-7; the D is unclear. Trimming took 1 base from V and 5 from J, leaving 9 bases between them. CDR3 length: 13 amino acids. The germline gives CDR1 LNHNV, CDR2 YYDKDF (reference sequence). CDR3 protein: CATSRVWVDEQYF. CDR3 nucleotide sequence: TGTGCCACCAGCAGAGTGTGGGTAGACGAGCAGTACTTC.

The chain uses TRBV27 and TRBJ1-2; perhaps TRBD1 as D (6 bases). CDR3 length equals 15 residues. CDR1 and CDR2 (germline): MNHEY, SMNVEV (reference sequence). V dropped 6 bases and J dropped 4 bases, with 18 bases sitting between them. The CDR3 DNA reads TGTGCCAGCAGCTATTTGGGGGGCGGAGGCTATGGCTACACCTTC. Protein product: CASSYLGGGGYGYTF.

The chain joins TRBV29-1 to TRBJ2-1; 9 bases agree with TRBD2. The germline V gene has CDR1 SQVTM and CDR2 ANQGSEA. Germline trimming cut 7 bases from V and 4 bases from J; bases unmatched to any gene: 5. The length of the CDR3 is 13 residues. CDR3 region: CSARTSAYNEQFF. The CDR3 region has the DNA TGCAGCGCCCGGACTAGCGCTTACAATGAGCAGTTCTTC.

The chain recombines TRBV9 with TRBJ2-7, with D unresolved. The CDR3 covers 14 residues. Germline V gene sequence: CDR1 SGDLS, CDR2 YYNGEE. V dropped 0 bases and J dropped 2 bases, with 9 bases sitting between them. CDR3 region: CASSVGGEPYEQYF. The CDR3 DNA follows: TGTGCCAGCAGCGTAGGCGGCGAACCCTACGAGCAGTACTTC.

This chain links TRBV24-1 with TRBJ1-1; D is uncertain. The CDR3 covers 14 residues. The V and J ends lost 4 bases and 1 base respectively, with 9 bases between them. Looked up from germline, CDR1 is KGHDR and CDR2 is SFDVKD. The CDR3 here is CATSEFGPNTEAFF. As DNA, the CDR3 is TGTGCCACCAGTGAGTTCGGCCCGAACACTGAAGCTTTCTTT.

V and J are TRBV29-1 and TRBJ1-1; unclear D gene. This CDR3 is 12 amino acids long. Germline CDR1 SQVTM, CDR2 ANQGSEA. Trimming left V 7 bases short and J 1 base short, with 10 bases between. The DNA of the CDR3 is TGCAGCGCCGGAGGTCAGAACACTGAAGCTTTCTTT. Residues: CSAGGQNTEAFF.

The CDR3 DNA follows: TGTGCCAGCAGTGAATTTCTTGAGCAGTTCTTC. As protein: CASSEFLEQFF. The chain has TRBV2 and TRBJ2-1; no clear D. CDR3 size: 11 residues. Trimming took off 2 bases at V and 9 bases at J, with 5 bases between the two ends. Per germline, CDR1 SNHLY and CDR2 FYNNEI.

The V and J genes are TRBV6-2 or TRBV6-3 and TRBJ2-5; D gene ambiguous. This CDR3 spans 12 amino acids. Trimming removed 8 bases at V and 7 bases at J, with 14 bases between. Germline-derived CDR1 and CDR2 are MNHEY and SVGEGT. The CDR3 is CASHYHPGTQYF. In DNA, the CDR3 is TGTGCCAGCCATTACCACCCGGGGACCCAGTACTTC.

The chain uses TRBV3-1 and TRBJ1-2; D gene ambiguous. The germline gives CDR1 LGHDT, CDR2 YNNKEL (reference sequence). The CDR3 runs to 15 residues. The V end was cut by 1 base, the J end by 5 bases, with 14 bases between. The CDR3 nucleotides are TGTGCCAGCAGCCAAGGAGCTACAAGGCTATATGGCTACACCTTC. Translated: CASSQGATRLYGYTF.

The chain couples TRBV20-1 to TRBJ2-3; 8 bases map to TRBD2. V shed 6 bases and J 5 bases; nucleotides not matched to a gene: 7. The CDR3 is made up of 13 amino acids. CDR1 and CDR2 from the germline V gene are DFQATT and SNEGSKA (reference sequence). The CDR3 nucleotides are TGCAGTGCCCGGGGGGGATCCTTAGATACGCAGTATTTT. This encodes CSARGGSLDTQYF.

The V and J genes are TRBV7-9 and TRBJ2-7; D gene uncertain. The CDR3 has 15 amino acids. The V and J ends lost 3 bases and 2 bases respectively, with 14 bases between them. CDR1 and CDR2 from the germline V gene are SEHNR and FQNEAQ (reference sequence). The CDR3 bases are TGTGCCAGCAGCTTCTATCTGGTAGACCCCTACGAGCAGTACTTC. Translated, it gives CASSFYLVDPYEQYF.

V gene TRBV5-1 combines with J gene TRBJ2-1, with D hard to call. CDR1 and CDR2 (germline): SGHRS, YFSETQ. This CDR3 region has 14 residues. V was shortened by 6 bases and J by 3 bases, with 13 bases between the two germline ends. In DNA form, the CDR3 reads TGCGCCAGCAAATCCGGGCCTAACTACAATGAGCAGTTCTTC. Translating it yields CASKSGPNYNEQFF.

The chain uses TRBV9 and TRBJ2-7, with a tentative D call TRBD1 (6 bases). Per germline, CDR1 SGDLS and CDR2 YYNGEE. The CDR3 runs 13 residues. V dropped 4 bases and J dropped 7 bases, with 15 bases sitting between them. The CDR3 sequence is CASSPYRVGEQYF. As DNA, the CDR3 is TGTGCCAGCAGCCCCTACAGGGTCGGGGAGCAGTACTTC.

The chain is built from TRBV30 and TRBJ1-5, with unresolved D. Germline loops: CDR1 GTSNPN, CDR2 SVGIG (reference sequence). V dropped 5 bases and J dropped 1 base, with 15 bases sitting between them. The CDR3 length is 15 residues. The CDR3, as DNA: TGTGCCTGGTCGTCGGGCATCATCAGCAATCAGCCCCAGCATTTT. Amino acid sequence: CAWSSGIISNQPQHF.

V gene TRBV25-1 combines with J gene TRBJ2-2, with TRBD1 as a possible D gene (6 bases). CDR1 is MGHDK, CDR2 SYGVNS, per germline. The CDR3 extends over 15 amino acids. V lost 5 bases to trimming and J lost 7 bases, with 17 bases between them. The CDR3 DNA sequence: TGTGCCAGCAGTCCCACCAGGGGACCGGTCGGGGAGCTGTTTTTT. It encodes CASSPTRGPVGELFF.

The V gene is TRBV27, the J gene TRBJ2-7; 9 nucleotides align to TRBD1. V was clipped by 0 bases and J by 1 base; unmatched bases: 7. The CDR3 is 17 residues long. Germline V gene data show CDR1 as MNHEY and CDR2 as SMNVEV (reference sequence). The DNA for the CDR3 is TGTGCCAGCAGTTTATCCACTCGGGACAGGGAATCCTACGAGCAGTACTTC. Its translation: CASSLSTRDRESYEQYF.

This chain links TRBV30 with TRBJ2-1; D not resolved. The CDR3 has 14 residues. Germline loops: CDR1 GTSNPN, CDR2 SVGIG (reference sequence). V was pared by 0 bases and J by 0 bases, with 6 bases between. The CDR3 DNA reads as TGTGCCTGGAGTGTACAGAGCTCCTACAATGAGCAGTTCTTC. It codes for CAWSVQSSYNEQFF.